A selection of T cell receptor beta chains follows, all from one sample in a study of Ad26.COV2.S vaccination and SARS-CoV-2 variants. Clones were sequenced by immunoSEQ multiplex PCR, and TCRdb holds only the in-frame ones, with some missing. The table shows about 440,000 clones, with less than 95% occurring only once. The starting material was peripheral blood, obtained in a trial of Ad26.COV2.S vaccine versus placebo. The receptors here all came from a person between 18 and 60 years old who received the Ad26.COV2.S COVID-19 vaccine or a placebo. Each CDR3 is given with its conserved first and last residue. The D gene is left open where the match is weak. Size is stated for part of the rows, as once, few or many counts, or as a class when the clone is expanded.

D,J,V,size,CDR3,DNA
TRBD2,TRBJ2-1,TRBV24-1,.,CATGGLAGVNEQFF,TGTGCCACCGGGGGACTAGCGGGAGTTAATGAGCAGTTCTTC
.,TRBJ2-3,TRBV7-9,once,CASSSPSDRTDTQYF,TGTGCCAGCAGCTCGCCATCAGATCGGACAGATACGCAGTATTTT
.,TRBJ2-7,TRBV6-2/TRBV6-3,.,CASSYSMNYEQYF,TGTGCCAGCAGTTACTCGATGAATTACGAGCAGTACTTC
.,TRBJ2-3,TRBV24-1,.,CATSDLLGWTQYF,TGTGCCACCAGTGATTTGCTAGGATGGACGCAGTATTTT
.,TRBJ1-5,TRBV4-1,.,CASSQVAHGFNQPQHF,TGCGCCAGCAGCCAAGTAGCACACGGGTTCAATCAGCCCCAGCATTTT
TRBD1,TRBJ2-7,TRBV5-1,.,CASSGDRDINYEQYF,TGCGCCAGCAGCGGGGACAGGGATATAAACTACGAGCAGTACTTC
TRBD2,TRBJ2-1,TRBV11-3,.,CASSKREGDSEQFF,TGTGCCAGCAGCAAGCGGGAGGGGGACAGTGAGCAGTTCTTC
.,TRBJ2-1,TRBV7-9,few,CASSSGHEQFF,TGTGCCAGCAGCTCGGGGCATGAGCAGTTCTTC
TRBD2,TRBJ2-1,TRBV5-4,.,CASSLGYRSGRAVGNEQFF,TGTGCCAGCAGCTTAGGTTACCGTTCCGGGAGGGCCGTCGGTAATGAGCAGTTCTTC
.,TRBJ2-2,TRBV10-3,.,CATQDRTNTGELFF,TGTGCCACCCAGGACAGAACAAACACCGGGGAGCTGTTTTTT
.,TRBJ2-2,TRBV28,once,CASSLQRFTGELFF,TGTGCCAGCAGTTTACAGAGGTTCACCGGGGAGCTGTTTTTT
.,TRBJ1-5,TRBV27,.,CASSLTRNQPQHF,TGTGCCAGCAGTTTAACCCGCAATCAGCCCCAGCATTTT
.,TRBJ1-1,TRBV28,.,CASSFFSSEAFF,TGTGCCAGCAGTTTCTTTAGTTCTGAAGCTTTCTTT
.,TRBJ2-5,TRBV7-9,.,CASSFDIQETQYF,TGTGCCAGCAGTTTTGACATCCAAGAGACCCAGTACTTC
.,TRBJ2-2,TRBV7-3,.,CASSYDGNTGELFF,TGTGCCAGCAGCTATGACGGCAACACCGGGGAGCTGTTTTTT
.,TRBJ2-1,TRBV28,.,CASTPGVLGNEQFF,TGTGCCAGCACCCCGGGCGTGCTTGGCAATGAGCAGTTCTTC
.,TRBJ2-7,TRBV28,.,CASRPGGLYEQYF,TGTGCCAGCAGGCCCGGGGGCCTCTACGAGCAGTACTTC
TRBD1,TRBJ2-3,TRBV5-1,once,CASSLVGGAQRNTQYF,TGCGCCAGCAGCTTGGTAGGGGGCGCCCAGAGGAATACGCAGTATTTT
.,TRBJ2-7,TRBV14,.,CASSQDWVTGGLKQYF,TGTGCCAGCAGCCAAGATTGGGTCACCGGGGGCTTGAAGCAGTACTTC
.,TRBJ2-7,TRBV7-8,.,CASSHGTYSYEQYF,TGTGCCAGCAGCCACGGGACATACTCCTACGAGCAGTACTTC
TRBD1,TRBJ2-7,TRBV18,.,CASSPQGQGYEQYF,TGTGCCAGCTCACCACAGGGACAGGGCTACGAGCAGTACTTC
TRBD2,TRBJ2-1,TRBV5-4,.,CASSSYSGRTYNEQFF,TGTGCCAGCAGCTCTTATAGCGGGAGGACCTACAATGAGCAGTTCTTC
TRBD1,TRBJ2-7,TRBV19,once,CASSIETGDSYEQYF,TGTGCCAGTAGTATAGAGACAGGGGACTCCTACGAGCAGTACTTC
TRBD2,TRBJ2-1,TRBV9,.,CASSVTGTSQGEQFF,TGTGCCAGCAGCGTTACAGGGACTAGTCAGGGTGAGCAGTTCTTC
TRBD2,TRBJ2-5,TRBV9,.,CASSASPGTSGQETQYF,TGTGCCAGCAGCGCCTCCCCCGGGACTAGCGGACAAGAGACCCAGTACTTC
TRBD2,TRBJ2-5,TRBV19,.,CASKSGRDRETQYF,TGTGCCAGTAAAAGCGGGAGGGATCGGGAGACCCAGTACTTC
.,TRBJ1-1,TRBV7-2,few,CASSLKGGEAFF,TGTGCCAGCAGCTTAAAGGGGGGGGAAGCTTTCTTT
.,TRBJ1-6,TRBV2,once,CASSEGGGGYNSPLHF,TGTGCCAGCAGCGAGGGTGGGGGGGGATATAATTCACCCCTCCACTTT
TRBD1,TRBJ1-2,TRBV7-2,.,CASSLNRDRGGYTF,TGTGCCAGCAGCTTAAACCGGGACAGAGGGGGCTACACCTTC
.,TRBJ1-1,TRBV7-2,.,CASSLGGLTEAFF,TGTGCCAGCAGCCTAGGGGGGTTGACTGAAGCTTTCTTT
TRBD1,TRBJ2-3,TRBV7-9,.,CASNRGRGRVDTQYF,TGTGCCAGCAACAGGGGCAGGGGACGTGTAGATACGCAGTATTTT
.,TRBJ2-3,TRBV29-1,.,CSVEPYSTDTQYF,TGCAGCGTTGAGCCATATAGCACAGATACGCAGTATTTT
TRBD1,TRBJ2-2,TRBV15,.,CATSRDRRQGGGPDTGELFF,TGTGCCACCAGCAGAGATCGGAGACAGGGGGGAGGGCCGGACACCGGGGAGCTGTTTTTT
.,TRBJ2-3,TRBV7-2,.,CASSPQTTTDTQYF,TGTGCCAGCAGCCCCCAAACTACCACAGATACGCAGTATTTT
.,TRBJ2-3,TRBV7-9,.,CASSLDGTDTQYF,TGTGCCAGCAGCCTCGACGGCACAGATACGCAGTATTTT
.,TRBJ2-7,TRBV14,.,CASSQGSGYEQYF,TGTGCCAGCAGCCAAGGTAGCGGCTACGAGCAGTACTTC
.,TRBJ1-2,TRBV7-2,many,CASSLWTGNANYGYTF,TGTGCCAGCAGCTTATGGACGGGAAACGCTAACTATGGCTACACCTTC
TRBD2,TRBJ2-7,TRBV27,once,CASSFLEGLAGAMYF,TGTGCCAGCAGTTTCCTTGAGGGACTAGCGGGAGCTATGTACTTC
TRBD1,TRBJ1-6,TRBV18,.,CASSTTGGISPLHF,TGTGCCAGCTCAACTACAGGGGGAATTTCACCCCTCCACTTT
.,TRBJ1-1,TRBV29-1,.,CSVETPAEAFF,TGCAGCGTTGAGACACCCGCGGAAGCTTTCTTT
TRBD1,TRBJ2-5,TRBV28,.,CASSWTGGRETQYF,TGTGCCAGCAGCTGGACAGGGGGTAGGGAGACCCAGTACTTC
TRBD1,TRBJ1-5,TRBV9,.,CASSVGDSRSNQPQHF,TGTGCCAGCAGCGTAGGGGACAGTCGTAGCAATCAGCCCCAGCATTTT
TRBD1,TRBJ2-5,TRBV2,few,CASQTGMDPARPGTQYF,TGTGCCAGTCAGACAGGGATGGATCCGGCGCGCCCCGGGACCCAGTACTTC